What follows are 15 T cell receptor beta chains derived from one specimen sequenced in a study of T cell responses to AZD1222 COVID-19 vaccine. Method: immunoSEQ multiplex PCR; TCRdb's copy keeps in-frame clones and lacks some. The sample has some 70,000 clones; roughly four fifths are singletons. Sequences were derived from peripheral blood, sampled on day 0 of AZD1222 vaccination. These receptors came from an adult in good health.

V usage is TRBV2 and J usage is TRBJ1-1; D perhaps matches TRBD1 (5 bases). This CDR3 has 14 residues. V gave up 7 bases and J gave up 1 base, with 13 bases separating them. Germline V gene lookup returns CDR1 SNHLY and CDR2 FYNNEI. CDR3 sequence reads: CASNLAGRNTEAFF. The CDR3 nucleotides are TGTGCCAGCAACCTTGCAGGGCGGAACACTGAAGCTTTCTTT.

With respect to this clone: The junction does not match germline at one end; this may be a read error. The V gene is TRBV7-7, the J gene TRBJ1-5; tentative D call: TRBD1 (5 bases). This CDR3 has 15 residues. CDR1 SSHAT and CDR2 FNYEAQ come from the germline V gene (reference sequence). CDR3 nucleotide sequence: TGTGCTAGCAGCTTAGGCGGGGCCCCCCATCAGCCCCAGCATTTT. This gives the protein CASSLGGAPHQPQHF.

The CDR3 DNA is TGTGCCAGCAGCCCCGGGCCCGCGACTGAAGCTTTCTTT. Its protein is CASSPGPATEAFF. This sequence joins TRBV9 and TRBJ1-1, with D hard to call. Trimming removed 4 bases from V and 5 bases from J, with 12 bases in between. CDR1 is SGDLS and CDR2 is YYNGEE in the germline V gene. The CDR3 length is 13 residues.

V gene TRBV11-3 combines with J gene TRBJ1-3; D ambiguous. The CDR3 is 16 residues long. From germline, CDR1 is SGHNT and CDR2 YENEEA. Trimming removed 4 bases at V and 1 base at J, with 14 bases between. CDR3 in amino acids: CASSWLGMYSGNTIYF. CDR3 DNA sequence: TGTGCCAGCAGCTGGTTGGGAATGTATTCTGGAAACACCATATATTTT.

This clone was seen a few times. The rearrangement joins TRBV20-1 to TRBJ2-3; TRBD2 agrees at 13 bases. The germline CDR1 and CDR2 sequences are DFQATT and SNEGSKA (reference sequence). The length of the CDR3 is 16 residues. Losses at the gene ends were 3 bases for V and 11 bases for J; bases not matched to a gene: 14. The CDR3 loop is CSASGVPGLAGWVQYF. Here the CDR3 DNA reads TGCAGTGCTAGTGGTGTTCCGGGACTAGCGGGGTGGGTGCAGTATTTT.

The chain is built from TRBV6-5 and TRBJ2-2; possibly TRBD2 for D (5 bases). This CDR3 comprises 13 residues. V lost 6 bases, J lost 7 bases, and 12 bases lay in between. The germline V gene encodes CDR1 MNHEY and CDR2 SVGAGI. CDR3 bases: TGTGCCAGCAGAAGGGCCGCGGGCGGGGAGCTGTTTTTT. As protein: CASRRAAGGELFF.

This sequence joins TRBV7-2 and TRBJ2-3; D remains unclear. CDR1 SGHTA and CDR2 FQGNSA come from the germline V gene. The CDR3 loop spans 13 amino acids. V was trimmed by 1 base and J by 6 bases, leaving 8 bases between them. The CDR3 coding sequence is TGTGCCAGCAGCTTAGTGGGCGGTGATACGCAGTATTTT. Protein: CASSLVGGDTQYF.

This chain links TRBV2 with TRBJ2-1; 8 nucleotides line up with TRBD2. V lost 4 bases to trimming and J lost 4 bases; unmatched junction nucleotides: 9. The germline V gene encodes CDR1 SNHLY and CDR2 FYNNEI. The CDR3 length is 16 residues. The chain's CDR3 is CASSAPGLVQYNEQFF. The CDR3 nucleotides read TGTGCCAGCAGTGCACCGGGACTAGTGCAGTACAATGAGCAGTTCTTC.

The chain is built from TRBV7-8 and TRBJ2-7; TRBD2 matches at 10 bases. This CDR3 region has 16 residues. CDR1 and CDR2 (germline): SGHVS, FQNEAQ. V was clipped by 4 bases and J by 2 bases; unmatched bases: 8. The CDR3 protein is CASSSLGTSVTYEQYF. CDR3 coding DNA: TGTGCCAGCAGCTCCCTTGGGACTAGCGTAACCTACGAGCAGTACTTC.

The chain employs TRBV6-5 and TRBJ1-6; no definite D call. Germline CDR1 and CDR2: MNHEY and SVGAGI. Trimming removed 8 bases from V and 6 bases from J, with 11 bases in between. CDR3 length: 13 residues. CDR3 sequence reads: CASQPGPNSPLHF. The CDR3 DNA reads TGTGCCAGCCAACCGGGCCCTAATTCACCCCTCCACTTT.

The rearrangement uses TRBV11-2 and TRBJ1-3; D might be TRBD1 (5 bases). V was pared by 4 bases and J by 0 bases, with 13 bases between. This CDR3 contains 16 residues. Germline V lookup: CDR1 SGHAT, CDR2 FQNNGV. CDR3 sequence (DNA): TGTGCCAGCAGCTATACGCAGGGAAGCTCTGGAAACACCATATATTTT. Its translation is CASSYTQGSSGNTIYF.

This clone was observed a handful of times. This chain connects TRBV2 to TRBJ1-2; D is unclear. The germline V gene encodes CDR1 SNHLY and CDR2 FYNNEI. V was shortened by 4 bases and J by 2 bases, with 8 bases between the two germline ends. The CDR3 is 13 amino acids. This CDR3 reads CASSADTNYGYTF. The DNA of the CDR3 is TGTGCCAGCAGTGCCGACACCAACTATGGCTACACCTTC.

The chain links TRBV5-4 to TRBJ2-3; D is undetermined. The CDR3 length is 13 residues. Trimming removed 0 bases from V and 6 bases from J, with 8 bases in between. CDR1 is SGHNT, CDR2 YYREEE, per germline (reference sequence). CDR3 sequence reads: CASSLVVGDTQYF. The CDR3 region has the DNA TGTGCCAGCAGCTTGGTTGTGGGGGATACGCAGTATTTT. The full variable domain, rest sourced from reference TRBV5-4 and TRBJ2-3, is ETGVTQSPTHLIKTRGQQVTLRCSSQSGHNTVSWYQQALGQGPQFIFQYYREEENGRGNFPPRFSGLQFPNYSSELNVNALELDDSALYLCASSLVVGDTQYFGPGTRLTVL.

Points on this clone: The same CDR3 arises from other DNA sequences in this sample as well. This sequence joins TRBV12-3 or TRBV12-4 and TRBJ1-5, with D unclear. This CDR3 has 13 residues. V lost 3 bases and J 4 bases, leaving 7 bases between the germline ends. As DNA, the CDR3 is TGTGCCAGCAGTTTGTCGGGGAATCAGCCCCAGCATTTT. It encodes CASSLSGNQPQHF.

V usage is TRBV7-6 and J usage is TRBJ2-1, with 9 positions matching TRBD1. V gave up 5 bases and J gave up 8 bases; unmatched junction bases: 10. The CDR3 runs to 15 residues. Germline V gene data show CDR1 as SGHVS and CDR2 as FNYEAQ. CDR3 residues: CASSGAGTGFDEQFF. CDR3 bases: TGTGCCAGCAGCGGTGCGGGGACAGGGTTCGATGAGCAGTTCTTC.